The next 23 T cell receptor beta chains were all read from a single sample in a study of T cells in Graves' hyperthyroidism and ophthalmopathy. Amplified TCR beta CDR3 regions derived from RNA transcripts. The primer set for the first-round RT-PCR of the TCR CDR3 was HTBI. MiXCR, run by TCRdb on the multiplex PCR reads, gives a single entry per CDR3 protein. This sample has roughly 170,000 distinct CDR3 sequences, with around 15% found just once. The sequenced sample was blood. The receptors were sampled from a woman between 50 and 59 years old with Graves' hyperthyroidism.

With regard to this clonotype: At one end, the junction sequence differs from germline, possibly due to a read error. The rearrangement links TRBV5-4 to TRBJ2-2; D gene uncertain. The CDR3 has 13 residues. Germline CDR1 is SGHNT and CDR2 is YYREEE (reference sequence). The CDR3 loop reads CAGSLTNTGELFF. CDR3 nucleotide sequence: TGTGCCGGCAGCTTGACCAACACCGGGGAGCTGTTTTTT.

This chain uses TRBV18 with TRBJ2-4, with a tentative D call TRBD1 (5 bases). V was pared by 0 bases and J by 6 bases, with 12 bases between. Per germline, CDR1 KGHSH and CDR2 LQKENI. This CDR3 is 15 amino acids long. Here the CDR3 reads CASSPPQGWGNIQYF. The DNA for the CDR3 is TGTGCCAGCTCACCACCGCAGGGTTGGGGAAACATTCAGTACTTC.

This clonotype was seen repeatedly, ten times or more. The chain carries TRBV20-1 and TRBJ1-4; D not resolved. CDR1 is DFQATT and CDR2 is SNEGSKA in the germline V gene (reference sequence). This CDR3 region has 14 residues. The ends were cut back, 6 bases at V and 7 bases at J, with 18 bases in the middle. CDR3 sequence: CSAHSDPLGEKLFF. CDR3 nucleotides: TGCAGTGCCCACTCCGATCCGCTGGGTGAAAAACTGTTTTTT.

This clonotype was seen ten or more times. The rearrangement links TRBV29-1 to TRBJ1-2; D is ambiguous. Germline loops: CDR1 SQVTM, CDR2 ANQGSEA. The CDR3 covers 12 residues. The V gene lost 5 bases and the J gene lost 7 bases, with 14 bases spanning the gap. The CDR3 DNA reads TGCAGCGTTAGACAAGCCAGTTCTGGCTACACCTTC. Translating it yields CSVRQASSGYTF.

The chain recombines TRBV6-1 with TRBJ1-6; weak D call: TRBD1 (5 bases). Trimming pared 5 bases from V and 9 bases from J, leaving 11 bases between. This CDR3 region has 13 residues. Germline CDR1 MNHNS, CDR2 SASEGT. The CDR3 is CASSRDWGSPLHF. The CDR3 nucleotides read TGTGCCAGCAGTCGGGACTGGGGTTCACCCCTCCACTTT.

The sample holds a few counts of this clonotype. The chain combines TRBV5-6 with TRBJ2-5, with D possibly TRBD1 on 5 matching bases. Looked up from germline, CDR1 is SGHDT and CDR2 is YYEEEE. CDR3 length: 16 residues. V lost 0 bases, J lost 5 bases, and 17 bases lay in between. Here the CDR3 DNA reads TGTGCCAGCAGCTTGGAGGCCCCAGGGCGTTGGGAGACCCAGTACTTC. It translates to CASSLEAPGRWETQYF.

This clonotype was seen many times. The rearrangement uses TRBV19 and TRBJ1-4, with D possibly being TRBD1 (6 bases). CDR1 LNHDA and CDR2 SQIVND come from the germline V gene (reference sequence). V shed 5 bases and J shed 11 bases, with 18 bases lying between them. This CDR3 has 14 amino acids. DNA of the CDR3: TGTGCCAGTAGTGACGGGACACCCTTTGGGAAACTGTTTTTT. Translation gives CASSDGTPFGKLFF.

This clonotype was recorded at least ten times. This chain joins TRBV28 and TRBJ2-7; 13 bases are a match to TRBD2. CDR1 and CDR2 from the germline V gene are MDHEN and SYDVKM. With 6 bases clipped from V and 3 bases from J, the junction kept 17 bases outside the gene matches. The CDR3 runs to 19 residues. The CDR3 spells CASSHRPPLTSGGLYEQYF. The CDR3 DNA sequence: TGTGCCAGCAGCCACCGTCCGCCCCTGACTAGCGGGGGGCTCTACGAGCAGTACTTC.

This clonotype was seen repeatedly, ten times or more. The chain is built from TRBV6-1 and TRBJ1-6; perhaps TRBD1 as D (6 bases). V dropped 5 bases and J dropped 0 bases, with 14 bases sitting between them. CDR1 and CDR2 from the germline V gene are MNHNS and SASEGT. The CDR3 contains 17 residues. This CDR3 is CASSWGARSSYNSPLHF. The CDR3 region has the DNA TGTGCCAGCAGTTGGGGGGCTCGCAGCTCCTATAATTCACCCCTCCACTTT.

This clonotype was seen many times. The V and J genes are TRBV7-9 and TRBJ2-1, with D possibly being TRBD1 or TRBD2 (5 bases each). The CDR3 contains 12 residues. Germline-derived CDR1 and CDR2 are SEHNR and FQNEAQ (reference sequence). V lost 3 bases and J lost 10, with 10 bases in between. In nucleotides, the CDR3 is TGTGCCAGCAGCTTGAGGGGCAGGGAGCAGTTCTTC. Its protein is CASSLRGREQFF. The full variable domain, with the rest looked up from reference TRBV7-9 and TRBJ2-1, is DTGVSQNPRHKITKRGQNVTFRCDPISEHNRLYWYRQTLGQGPEFLTYFQNEAQLEKSRLLSDRFSAERPKGSFSTLEIQRTEQGDSAMYLCASSLRGREQFFGPGTRLTVL.

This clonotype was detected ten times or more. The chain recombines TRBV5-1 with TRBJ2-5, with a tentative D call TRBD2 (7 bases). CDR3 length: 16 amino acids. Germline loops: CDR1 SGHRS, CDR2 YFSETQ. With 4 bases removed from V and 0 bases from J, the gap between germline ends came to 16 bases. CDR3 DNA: TGCGCCAGCAGCCCTCCGTCGGGGGGCTACCAAGAGACCCAGTACTTC. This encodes CASSPPSGGYQETQYF.

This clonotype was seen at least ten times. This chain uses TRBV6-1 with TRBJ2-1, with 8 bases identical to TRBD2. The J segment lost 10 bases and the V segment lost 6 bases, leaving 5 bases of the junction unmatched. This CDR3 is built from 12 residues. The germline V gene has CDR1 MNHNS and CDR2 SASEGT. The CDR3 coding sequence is TGTGCCAGCAGGGGATTAGCGGGAGAGCAGTTCTTC. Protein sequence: CASRGLAGEQFF.

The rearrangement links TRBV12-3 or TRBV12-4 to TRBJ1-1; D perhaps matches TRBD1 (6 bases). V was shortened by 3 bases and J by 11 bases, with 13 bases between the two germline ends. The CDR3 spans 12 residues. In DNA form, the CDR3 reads TGTGCCAGCAGTTTGGGGGGTAGGGGGGCTTTCTTT. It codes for CASSLGGRGAFF.

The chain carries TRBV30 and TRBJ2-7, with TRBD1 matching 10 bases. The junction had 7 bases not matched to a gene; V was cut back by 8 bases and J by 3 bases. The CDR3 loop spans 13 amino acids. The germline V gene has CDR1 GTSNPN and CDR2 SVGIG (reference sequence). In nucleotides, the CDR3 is TGTGCCGTGGACCGGGACAGGGGCTACGAGCAGTACTTC. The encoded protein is CAVDRDRGYEQYF.

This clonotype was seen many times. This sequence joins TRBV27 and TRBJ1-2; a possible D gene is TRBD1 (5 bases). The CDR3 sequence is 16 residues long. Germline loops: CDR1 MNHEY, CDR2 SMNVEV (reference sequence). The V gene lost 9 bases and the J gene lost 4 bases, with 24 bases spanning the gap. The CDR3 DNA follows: TGTGCCAGAAAGCACCCCGGGCCTGGACATCTCTATGGCTACACCTTC. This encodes CARKHPGPGHLYGYTF.

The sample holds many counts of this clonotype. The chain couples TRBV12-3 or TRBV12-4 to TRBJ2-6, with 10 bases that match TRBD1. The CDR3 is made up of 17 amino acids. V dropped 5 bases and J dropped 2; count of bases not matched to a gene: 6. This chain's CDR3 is CASSPWTGGTGANVLTF. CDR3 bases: TGTGCCAGCAGTCCCTGGACAGGGGGGACTGGGGCCAACGTCCTGACTTTC.

The CDR3: CASSAYMGEQFF. CDR3 nucleotide sequence: TGTGCCAGCTCAGCCTATATGGGCGAGCAGTTCTTC. The chain couples TRBV18 to TRBJ2-1; D is uncertain. Germline V gene sequence: CDR1 KGHSH, CDR2 LQKENI. V gave up 5 bases and J gave up 10 bases, with 12 bases separating them. CDR3 length: 12 residues. Filled out from reference TRBV18 and TRBJ2-1, the complete variable domain reads NAGVMQNPRHLVRRRGQEARLRCSPMKGHSHVYWYRQLPEEGLKFMVYLQKENIIDESGMPKERFSAEFPKEGPSILRIQQVVRGDSAAYFCASSAYMGEQFFGPGTRLTVL.

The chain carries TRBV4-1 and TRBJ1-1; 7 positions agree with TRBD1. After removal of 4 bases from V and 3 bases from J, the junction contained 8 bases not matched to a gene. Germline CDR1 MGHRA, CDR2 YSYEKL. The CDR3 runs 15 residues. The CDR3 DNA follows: TGCGCCAGCAGCCTCACGGCAGGGGGGCACACTGAAGCTTTCTTT. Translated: CASSLTAGGHTEAFF.

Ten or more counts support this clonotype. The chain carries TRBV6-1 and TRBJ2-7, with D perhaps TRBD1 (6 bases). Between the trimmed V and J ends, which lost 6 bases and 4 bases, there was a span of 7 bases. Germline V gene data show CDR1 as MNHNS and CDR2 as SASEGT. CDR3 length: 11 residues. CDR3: CASRDSYEQYF. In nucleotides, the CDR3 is TGTGCCAGCAGGGACAGTTACGAGCAGTACTTC.

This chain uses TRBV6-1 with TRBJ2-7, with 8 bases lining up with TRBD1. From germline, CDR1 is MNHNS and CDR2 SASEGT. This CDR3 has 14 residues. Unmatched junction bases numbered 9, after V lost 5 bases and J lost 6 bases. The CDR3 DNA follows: TGTGCCAGCAGTACCGGGCAGGGGGCGCTCGAGCAGTACTTC. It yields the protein CASSTGQGALEQYF.

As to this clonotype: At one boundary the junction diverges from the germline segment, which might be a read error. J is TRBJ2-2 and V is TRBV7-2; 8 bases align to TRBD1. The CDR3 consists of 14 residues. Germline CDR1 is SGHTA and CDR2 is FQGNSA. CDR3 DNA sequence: TGTGCCAGCAGCGCCGGACAGGGCACCGGGGGGCTGTTTTTT. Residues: CASSAGQGTGGLFF.

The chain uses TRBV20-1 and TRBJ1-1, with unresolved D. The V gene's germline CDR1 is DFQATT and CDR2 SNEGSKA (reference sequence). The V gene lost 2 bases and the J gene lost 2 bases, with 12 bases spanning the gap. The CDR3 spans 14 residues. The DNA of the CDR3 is TGCAGTGCTAGACATTCGGCAGGAAACACTGAAGCTTTCTTT. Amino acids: CSARHSAGNTEAFF.

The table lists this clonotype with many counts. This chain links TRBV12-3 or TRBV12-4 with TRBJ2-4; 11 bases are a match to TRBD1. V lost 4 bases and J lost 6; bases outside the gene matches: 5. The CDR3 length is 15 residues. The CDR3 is CASSSGQGVGNIQYF. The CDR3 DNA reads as TGTGCCAGCAGTTCGGGACAGGGGGTCGGAAACATTCAGTACTTC.